This T cell receptor (beta chain) originates from a study of CD8 T cells in ankylosing spondylitis. CDR1 and CDR2 from the germline V gene are SGHDT and YYEEEE. V gave up 0 bases and J gave up 10 bases, with 9 bases separating them. The CDR3 is 12 amino acids. The authors made TCR beta libraries by quantitative 5'-RACE with molecular barcodes. TCRdb reanalysed the 5' RACE reads using MiXCR and keeps one entry per CDR3 protein. The sample has around 330,000 distinct CDR3 sequences, approximately 10% seen once. This clonotype originated in a female donor with ankylosing spondylitis or in good health (not recorded which). The chain is built from TRBV5-6 and TRBJ2-3, with TRBD2 as a possible D gene (5 bases). Material for sequencing was blood, either unsorted or a sorted T cell fraction (not recorded which). The DNA of the CDR3 is TGTGCCAGCAGCTTGGCTAGCCCCCCGCAGTATTTT. As protein: CASSLASPPQYF.